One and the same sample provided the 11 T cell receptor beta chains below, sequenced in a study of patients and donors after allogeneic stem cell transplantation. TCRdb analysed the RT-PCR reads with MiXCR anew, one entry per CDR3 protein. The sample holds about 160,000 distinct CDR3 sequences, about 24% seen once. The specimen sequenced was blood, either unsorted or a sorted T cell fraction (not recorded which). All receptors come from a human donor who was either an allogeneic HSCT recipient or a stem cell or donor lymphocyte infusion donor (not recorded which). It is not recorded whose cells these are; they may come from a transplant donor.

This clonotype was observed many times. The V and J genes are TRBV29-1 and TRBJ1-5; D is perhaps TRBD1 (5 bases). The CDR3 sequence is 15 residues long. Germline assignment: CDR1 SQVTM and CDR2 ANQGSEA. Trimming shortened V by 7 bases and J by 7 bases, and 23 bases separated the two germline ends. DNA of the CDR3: TGCAGCGCCGCTGACGGTCAGGGAATGGGACAGCCCCAGCATTTT. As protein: CSAADGQGMGQPQHF.

The CDR3 region has the DNA TGCGCCAGCAGCTTGCGGACAGGGTCCCTAGCTGGAAGTAATGAAAAACTGTTTTTT. As protein: CASSLRTGSLAGSNEKLFF. The chain is built from TRBV5-1 and TRBJ1-4; 8 bases agree with TRBD1. Germline CDR1 reads SGHRS; CDR2 reads YFSETQ. V shed 1 base and J 4 bases; nucleotides not matched to a gene: 15. The CDR3 has 19 amino acids.

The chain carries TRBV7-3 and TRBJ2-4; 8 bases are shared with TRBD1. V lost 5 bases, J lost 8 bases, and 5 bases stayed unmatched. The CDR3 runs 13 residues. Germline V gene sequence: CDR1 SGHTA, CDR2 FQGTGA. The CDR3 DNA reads TGTGCCAGCAGCCCTGGACAGGGCGACATTCAGTACTTC. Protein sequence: CASSPGQGDIQYF. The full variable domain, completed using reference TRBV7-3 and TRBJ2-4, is GAGVSQTPSNKVTEKGKYVELRCDPISGHTALYWYRQSLGQGPEFLIYFQGTGAADDSGLPNDRFFAVRPEGSVSTLKIQRTERGDSAVYLCASSPGQGDIQYFGAGTRLSVL.

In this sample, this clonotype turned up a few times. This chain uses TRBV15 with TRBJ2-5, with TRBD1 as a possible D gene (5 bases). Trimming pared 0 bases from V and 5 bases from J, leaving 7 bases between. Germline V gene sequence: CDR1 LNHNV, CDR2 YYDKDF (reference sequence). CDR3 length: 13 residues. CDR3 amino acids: CATSRDPGETQYF. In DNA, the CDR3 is TGTGCCACCAGCAGAGACCCAGGGGAGACCCAGTACTTC.

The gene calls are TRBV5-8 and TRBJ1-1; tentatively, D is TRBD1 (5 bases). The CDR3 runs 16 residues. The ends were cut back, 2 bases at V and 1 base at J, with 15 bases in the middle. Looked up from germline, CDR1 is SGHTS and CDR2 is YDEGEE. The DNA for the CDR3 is TGTGCCAGCAGCTTTCGCGAGGGGATAGGGAACACTGAAGCTTTCTTT. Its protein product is CASSFREGIGNTEAFF.

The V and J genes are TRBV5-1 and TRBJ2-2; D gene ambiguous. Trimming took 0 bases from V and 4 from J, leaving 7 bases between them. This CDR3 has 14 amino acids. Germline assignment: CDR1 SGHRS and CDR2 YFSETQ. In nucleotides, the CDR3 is TGCGCCAGCAGCTTGGTGGCTGGCACCGGGGAGCTGTTTTTT. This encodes CASSLVAGTGELFF.

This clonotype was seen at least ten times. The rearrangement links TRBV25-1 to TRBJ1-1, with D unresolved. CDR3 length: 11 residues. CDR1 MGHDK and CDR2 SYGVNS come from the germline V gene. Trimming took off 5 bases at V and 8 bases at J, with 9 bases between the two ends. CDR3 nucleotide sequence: TGTGCCAGCAGTTCCCAGAAAGAAGCTTTCTTT. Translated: CASSSQKEAFF.

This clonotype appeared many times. The CDR3 DNA reads TGTGCCAGCAGTTTAGGCGGCAGAACCTTTTTGGGCTACACCTTC. This encodes CASSLGGRTFLGYTF. J is TRBJ1-2 and V is TRBV12-3 or TRBV12-4; D gene ambiguous. With 1 base removed from V and 8 bases from J, the gap between germline ends came to 17 bases. The CDR3 runs to 15 residues.

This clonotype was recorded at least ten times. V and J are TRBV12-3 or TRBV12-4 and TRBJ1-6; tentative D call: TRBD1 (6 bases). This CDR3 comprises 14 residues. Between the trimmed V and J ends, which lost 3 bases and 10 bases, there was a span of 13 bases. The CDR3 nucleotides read TGTGCCAGCAGTTTTTTACAGGGTGGGTCACCCCTCCACTTT. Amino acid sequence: CASSFLQGGSPLHF.

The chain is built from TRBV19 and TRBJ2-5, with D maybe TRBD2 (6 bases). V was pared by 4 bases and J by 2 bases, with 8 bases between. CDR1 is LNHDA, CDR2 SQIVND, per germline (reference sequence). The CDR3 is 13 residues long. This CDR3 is CASSRRDQETQYF. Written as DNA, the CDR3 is TGTGCCAGTAGTAGGCGGGATCAAGAGACCCAGTACTTC.

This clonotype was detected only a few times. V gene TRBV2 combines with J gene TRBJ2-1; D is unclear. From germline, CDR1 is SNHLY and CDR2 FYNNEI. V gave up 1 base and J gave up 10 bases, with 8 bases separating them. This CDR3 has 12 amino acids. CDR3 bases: TGTGCCAGCAGTGAAGTGGTCGGGGAGCAGTTCTTC. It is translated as CASSEVVGEQFF.